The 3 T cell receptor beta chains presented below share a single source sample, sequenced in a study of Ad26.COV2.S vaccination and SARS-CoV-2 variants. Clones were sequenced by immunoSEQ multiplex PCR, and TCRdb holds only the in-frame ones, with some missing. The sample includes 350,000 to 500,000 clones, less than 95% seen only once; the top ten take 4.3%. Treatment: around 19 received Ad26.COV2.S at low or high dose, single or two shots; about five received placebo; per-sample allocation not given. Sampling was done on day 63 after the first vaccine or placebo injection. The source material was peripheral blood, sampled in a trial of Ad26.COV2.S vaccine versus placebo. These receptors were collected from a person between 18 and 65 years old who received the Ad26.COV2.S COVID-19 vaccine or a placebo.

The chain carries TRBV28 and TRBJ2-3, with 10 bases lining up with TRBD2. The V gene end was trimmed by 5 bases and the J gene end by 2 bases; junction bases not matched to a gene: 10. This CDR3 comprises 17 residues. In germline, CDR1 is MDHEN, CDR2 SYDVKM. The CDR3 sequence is CASSDQPGLAFTDTQYF. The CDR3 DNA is TGTGCCAGCAGTGATCAACCGGGACTAGCGTTCACAGATACGCAGTATTTT.

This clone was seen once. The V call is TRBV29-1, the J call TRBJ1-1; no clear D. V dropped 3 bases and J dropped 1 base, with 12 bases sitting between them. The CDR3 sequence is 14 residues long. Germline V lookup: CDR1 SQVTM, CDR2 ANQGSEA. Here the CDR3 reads CSVDKGMGNTEAFF. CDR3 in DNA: TGCAGCGTTGACAAGGGAATGGGGAACACTGAAGCTTTCTTT.

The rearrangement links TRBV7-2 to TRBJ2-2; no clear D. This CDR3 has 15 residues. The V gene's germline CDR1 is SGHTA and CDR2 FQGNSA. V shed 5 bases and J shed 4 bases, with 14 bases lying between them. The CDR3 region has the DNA TGTGCCAGCAGCCCTCGGTTAGCCAGCACCGGGGAGCTGTTTTTT. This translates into CASSPRLASTGELFF.